Listed here are 22 T cell receptor beta chains from one sample, sequenced in a study of ipilimumab plus nivolumab after autologous stem cell transplantation. Sequenced by immunoSEQ multiplex PCR; TCRdb stores in-frame clones only, minus some. The sample carries approximately 10,000 clones, approximately 69% recorded once. The sample was PBMCs, taken in a trial of ipilimumab plus nivolumab as post-transplant consolidation. These receptors were collected from a male donor with diffuse large B-cell lymphoma.

This chain connects TRBV7-9 to TRBJ2-3; 8 bases match TRBD1. V lost 5 bases to trimming and J lost 3 bases; unmatched junction nucleotides: 13. The CDR3 loop spans 17 amino acids. Germline lookup yields CDR1 SEHNR and CDR2 FQNEAQ (reference sequence). The CDR3 loop is CASSQVEGRGRTDTQYF. CDR3 sequence (DNA): TGTGCCAGCAGCCAAGTAGAGGGCAGGGGGCGAACAGATACGCAGTATTTT.

The V call is TRBV7-2, the J call TRBJ1-2; unclear D gene. V lost 5 bases and J 4 bases, leaving 11 bases between the germline ends. The CDR3 is made up of 13 amino acids. Germline V gene lookup returns CDR1 SGHTA and CDR2 FQGNSA. Here the CDR3 DNA reads TGTGCCAGCAGCCAGCGGGGTTTCTATGGCTACACCTTC. Residues: CASSQRGFYGYTF.

Concerning this clone itself: The sample contains more than one DNA sequence encoding this CDR3. The chain joins TRBV7-9 to TRBJ2-3; D call uncertain. The V end lost 3 bases, the J end lost 6 bases, and 4 bases lay between the germline ends. Germline CDR1 SEHNR, CDR2 FQNEAQ (reference sequence). The CDR3 runs to 11 residues. CDR3 bases: TGTGCCAGCAGCTTCGGGGATACGCAGTATTTT. The encoded protein is CASSFGDTQYF.

The genes are TRBV15 and TRBJ2-1; TRBD2 is a possible D gene (6 bases). Germline V lookup: CDR1 LNHNV, CDR2 YYDKDF (reference sequence). Trimming removed 3 bases at V and 10 bases at J, with 13 bases between. The CDR3 length is 13 residues. The CDR3 protein is CATSRRSAGEQFF. The CDR3 DNA is TGTGCCACCAGCAGGAGGTCGGCGGGGGAGCAGTTCTTC.

The CDR3 here is CASTQYGTLSSYEQYF. DNA for the CDR3: TGTGCCAGCACCCAATACGGGACCTTGAGCTCCTACGAGCAGTACTTC. The chain combines TRBV27 with TRBJ2-7; D is perhaps TRBD1 or TRBD2 (5 bases each). Germline V gives CDR1 MNHEY, CDR2 SMNVEV (reference sequence). This CDR3 comprises 16 residues. The V gene lost 7 bases and the J gene lost 0 bases, with 19 bases spanning the gap.

This chain uses TRBV11-3 with TRBJ2-2, with TRBD2 as a possible D gene (6 bases). The V and J ends lost 0 bases and 3 bases respectively, with 14 bases between them. CDR3 length equals 17 residues. Germline-derived CDR1 and CDR2 are SGHNT and YENEEA. The DNA of the CDR3 is TGTGCCAGCAGCTTAGATTTGACGGGACTTTACACCGGGGAGCTGTTTTTT. This sequence encodes CASSLDLTGLYTGELFF.

The chain uses TRBV23-1 and TRBJ1-6, with D possibly being TRBD1 (5 bases). TRBV23-1 is classed as an ORF, of uncertain function. Trimming pared 7 bases from V and 7 bases from J, leaving 23 bases between. This CDR3 has 17 residues. The DNA of the CDR3 is TGCGCCAGCACCATTGATAGGGGTGGGGGGAAAAATTCACCCCTCCACTTT. It specifies CASTIDRGGGKNSPLHF.

The chain is built from TRBV9 and TRBJ1-3; no reliable D call. Germline V gives CDR1 SGDLS, CDR2 YYNGEE. CDR3 size: 14 residues. The V end lost 3 bases, the J end lost 4 bases, and 11 bases lay between the germline ends. In nucleotides, the CDR3 is TGTGCCAGCAGCGATGGATCTACGGGAAACACCATATATTTT. This sequence encodes CASSDGSTGNTIYF.

The chain recombines TRBV7-2 with TRBJ1-2, with D maybe TRBD1 (5 bases). The CDR3 spans 15 residues. V gave up 5 bases and J gave up 5 bases, with 18 bases separating them. Germline CDR1 is SGHTA and CDR2 is FQGNSA. For the CDR3, the DNA is TGTGCCAGCAGCCCTACAGGACTCTCAGGGTATGGCTACACCTTC. Its translation: CASSPTGLSGYGYTF.

The CDR3 DNA reads as TGTGCCAGCAGCTTAGGGTTGGGGGTCGTTGAGTTCTTC. Amino acid sequence: CASSLGLGVVEFF. V is TRBV7-9 and J is TRBJ2-1; D may be TRBD1 or TRBD2 (5 bases each). The germline V gene encodes CDR1 SEHNR and CDR2 FQNEAQ (reference sequence). The ends were cut back, 1 base at V and 14 bases at J, with 15 bases in the middle. This CDR3 is built from 13 residues.

The chain combines TRBV7-9 with TRBJ2-3; D is undetermined. The germline gives CDR1 SEHNR, CDR2 FQNEAQ (reference sequence). The CDR3 contains 16 residues. Trimming pared 4 bases from V and 2 bases from J, leaving 16 bases between. The CDR3 DNA reads as TGTGCCAGCAGCTCCAGACTCCCCCGCTACACAGATACGCAGTATTTT. Translated: CASSSRLPRYTDTQYF.

This rearrangement joins TRBV9 to TRBJ2-1; 9 nucleotides agree with TRBD2. V gave up 4 bases and J gave up 4 bases; unmatched junction bases: 12. The V gene's germline CDR1 is SGDLS and CDR2 YYNGEE. The CDR3 is 17 residues long. In DNA form, the CDR3 reads TGTGCCAGCAGCCACGGATCCGGGACTAGCAGATACAATGAGCAGTTCTTC. This encodes CASSHGSGTSRYNEQFF. The entire variable domain, with the rest obtained from reference TRBV9 and TRBJ2-1, is as follows: DSGVTQTPKHLITATGQRVTLRCSPRSGDLSVYWYQQSLDQGLQFLIQYYNGEERAKGNILERFSAQQFPDLHSELNLSSLELGDSALYFCASSHGSGTSRYNEQFFGPGTRLTVL.

This chain links TRBV2 with TRBJ1-5; no clear D gene. This CDR3 is built from 14 residues. In germline, CDR1 is SNHLY, CDR2 FYNNEI. Between the trimmed V and J ends, which lost 1 base and 0 bases, there was a span of 4 bases. The CDR3 spells CASSEGGSNQPQHF. The CDR3, as DNA: TGTGCCAGCAGTGAAGGGGGTAGCAATCAGCCCCAGCATTTT. Complete variable domain (other parts from reference TRBV2 and TRBJ1-5): EPEVTQTPSHQVTQMGQEVILRCVPISNHLYFYWYRQILGQKVEFLVSFYNNEISEKSEIFDDQFSVERPDGSNFTLKIRSTKLEDSAMYFCASSEGGSNQPQHFGDGTRLSIL.

This rearrangement joins TRBV7-9 to TRBJ2-7; D is unclear. CDR1 is SEHNR and CDR2 is FQNEAQ in the germline V gene (reference sequence). The CDR3 has 12 amino acids. The V and J ends lost 1 base and 5 bases respectively, with 6 bases between them. CDR3 nucleotide sequence: TGTGCCAGCAGCTTAGGGCAAAACGAGCAGTACTTC. Amino acid sequence: CASSLGQNEQYF.

The chain uses TRBV4-3 and TRBJ2-1; TRBD1 aligns across 10 bases. Germline V gene data show CDR1 as LGHNA and CDR2 as YSLEER. The CDR3 loop spans 15 amino acids. J was trimmed by 6 bases and V by 5 bases; bases with no gene match: 7. The CDR3 DNA reads TGCGCCAGCAGCTTCGGGACAGGGGTCAGCAATGAGCAGTTCTTC. Translated: CASSFGTGVSNEQFF.

The gene calls are TRBV27 and TRBJ2-4; TRBD2 agrees at 7 bases. Germline V CDR1 and CDR2: MNHEY, SMNVEV (reference sequence). The CDR3 is 16 amino acids. Germline trimming cut 1 base from V and 8 bases from J; bases unmatched to any gene: 11. CDR3 protein: CASSLYLKGRVDIQYF. The DNA for the CDR3 is TGTGCCAGCAGTTTATATCTAAAAGGGAGGGTTGACATTCAGTACTTC.

The chain joins TRBV10-3 to TRBJ1-2; possibly TRBD1 for D (5 bases). Trimming left V 8 bases short and J 6 bases short, with 10 bases between. CDR3 size: 11 residues. The germline V gene encodes CDR1 ENHRY and CDR2 SYGVKD. DNA of the CDR3: TGTGCCATCCCCGGGGCGGATGGCTACACCTTC. Protein sequence: CAIPGADGYTF.

The V and J genes are TRBV7-3 and TRBJ2-1, with TRBD1 matching 7 bases. The V and J ends lost 5 bases and 0 bases, in that order; junction bases with no gene match: 16. The CDR3 totals 19 residues. CDR1 and CDR2 from the germline V gene are SGHTA and FQGTGA. CDR3: CASSPSPRQGLSSYNEQFF. The CDR3 DNA reads as TGTGCCAGCAGCCCCTCCCCGCGACAGGGCCTGAGCTCCTACAATGAGCAGTTCTTC.

The rearrangement joins TRBV20-1 to TRBJ2-5; D is undetermined. The DNA matches TRBJ2-7 better at its end, which makes the J call doubtful. Germline values: CDR1 DFQATT, CDR2 SNEGSKA (reference sequence). There are 11 residues in the CDR3. CDR3 sequence reads: CSASTGYEQYF. DNA of the CDR3: TGCAGTGCTAGTACTGGTTACGAGCAGTACTTC.

Comments on this clone: A junction end diverges from the germline sequence, so it may reflect a read error. In the same sample, other DNA sequences code for this CDR3. The rearrangement uses TRBV9 and TRBJ1-1; TRBD1 is a possible D gene (6 bases). Germline V lookup: CDR1 SGDLS, CDR2 YYNGEE. The length of the CDR3 is 16 residues. The CDR3 DNA reads TGCGCCAGCAGCGTAGGGGGAAACGGGGGCAACACTGAAGCTTTCTTT. Translation: CASSVGGNGGNTEAFF. The full variable domain, with the rest looked up from reference TRBV9 and TRBJ1-1, is DSGVTQTPKHLITATGQRVTLRCSPRSGDLSVYWYQQSLDQGLQFLIQYYNGEERAKGNILERFSAQQFPDLHSELNLSSLELGDSALYFCASSVGGNGGNTEAFFGQGTRLTVV.

This sequence joins TRBV5-1 and TRBJ2-3; 8 bases align to TRBD2. Germline V CDR1 and CDR2: SGHRS, YFSETQ. V dropped 1 base and J dropped 3; count of bases not matched to a gene: 4. This CDR3 has 15 amino acids. The CDR3 loop reads CASSLRAGGTDTQYF. CDR3 bases: TGCGCCAGCAGCTTGAGGGCGGGGGGTACAGATACGCAGTATTTT.

This clone was seen more than once but under ten times. J is TRBJ2-1 and V is TRBV5-6; possibly TRBD1 or TRBD2 for D (5 bases each). The V gene's germline CDR1 is SGHDT and CDR2 YYEEEE. Trimming removed 4 bases from V and 0 bases from J, with 11 bases in between. CDR3 length: 15 residues. CDR3 DNA: TGTGCCAGCAGCCTTCGGGGCACCTCCTACAATGAGCAGTTCTTC. It is translated as CASSLRGTSYNEQFF.